This T cell receptor beta chain was sequenced for a study of post-analysis software for immune sequencing data. Libraries were made from TCR beta cDNA, and they carried unique molecular identifiers. TCRdb re-called the PCR reads through MiXCR, storing one row per CDR3 protein. The table lists about 380,000 distinct CDR3 sequences, 30% to 45% of them singletons, with roughly 13% in the top ten. General study points: Patients showed TRBV5-6, TRBV5-1 and TRBV20-1 among roughly 5 TRBV segments more frequent than in controls.

This clonotype turned up a few times. Its antigen is not identified. From germline, CDR1 is SGHDT and CDR2 YYEEEE. The V end was cut by 0 bases, the J end by 7 bases, with 10 bases between. This CDR3 has 14 residues. V usage is TRBV5-6 and J usage is TRBJ1-4, with a weak D call TRBD1 (6 bases). Sequencing was done on a sample of blood. The TCR sequence derives from a girl aged 10-17 years with multiple sclerosis. In nucleotides, the CDR3 is TGTGCCAGCAGCTTGGGGCAGGGGAGTGAAAAACTGTTTTTT. Its translation: CASSLGQGSEKLFF.